This T cell receptor beta chain was identified during a study of CD8 T cells in ankylosing spondylitis. The table lists this clonotype with many counts. MiXCR, applied by TCRdb to the 5' RACE reads, yields one record per CDR3 protein. The table shows 200,000 to 300,000 distinct CDR3 sequences, with over 7% occurring only once. The CDR3 contains 13 residues. V was trimmed by 4 bases and J by 8 bases, leaving 14 bases between them. In germline, CDR1 is SQVTM, CDR2 ANQGSEA. Input material: blood, either unsorted or a sorted T cell fraction (not recorded which). The V gene is TRBV29-1, the J gene TRBJ1-4, with D perhaps TRBD1 (5 bases). The clonotype was recovered from a female donor with ankylosing spondylitis or in good health (not recorded which). The CDR3 sequence: CSVGGPQGEKLFF. As DNA, the CDR3 is TGCAGCGTTGGTGGACCCCAGGGAGAAAAACTGTTTTTT. The full variable domain, its missing parts supplied by reference TRBV29-1 and TRBJ1-4, is SAVISQKPSRDICQRGTSLTIQCQVDSQVTMMFWYRQQPGQSLTLIATANQGSEATYESGFVIDKFPISRPNLTFSTLTVSNMSPEDSSIYLCSVGGPQGEKLFFGSGTQLSVL.